This T cell receptor beta chain appears in the sequencing data of a study of T-cell reconstitution after alpha-beta-depleted transplantation in children. The CDR3 runs to 16 residues. Losses at the gene ends were 3 bases for V and 3 bases for J; bases not matched to a gene: 9. Germline assignment: CDR1 SGHVS and CDR2 FQNEAQ. The authors prepared the TCRbeta library with unique molecular identifiers. Using its own MiXCR run on the PCR reads, TCRdb lists one record per CDR3 protein. Here the sample spans more than 150,000 distinct CDR3 sequences, over 5.5% being singletons. This clonotype appeared a few times.

V is TRBV7-8 and J is TRBJ1-1; 8 bases are shared with TRBD1. Source: PBMCs from the stem cell graft donor, taken from the stem cell graft. This receptor was identified in a human donor who donated a stem cell graft to a child with Wiskott-Aldrich syndrome. CDR3 in amino acids: CASSFRTGQSYTEAFF. The CDR3 DNA follows: TGTGCCAGCAGCTTCCGGACAGGGCAATCCTACACTGAAGCTTTCTTT. The full variable domain, completed using reference TRBV7-8 and TRBJ1-1, is GAGVSQSPRYKVAKRGQDVALRCDPISGHVSLFWYQQALGQGPEFLTYFQNEAQLDKSGLPSDRFFAERPEGSVSTLKIQRTQQEDSAVYLCASSFRTGQSYTEAFFGQGTRLTVV.